This T cell receptor beta chain originates from a study of T cell repertoires in cytomegalovirus infection. Study at large: Carrying CMV and the relevant HLA type showed in public TCR beta signatures.

About this clonotype: Its antigen remains unknown. Sequence at one end of the junction differs from germline and may be a read error.

Overall study findings and caveats: HLA-C-restricted TCR beta clonotypes specific for CMV led the ex vivo response. Pooled public TCR beta family frequency picked out CMV carriers with the relevant HLA.

Germline lookup yields CDR1 SNHLY and CDR2 FYNNEI. The CDR3 is 17 amino acids. One entry per CDR3 protein results from TCRdb running MiXCR on the reads. The sample lists about 740,000 distinct CDR3 sequences, about 33% occurring once. V gene TRBV2 combines with J gene TRBJ2-2; TRBD2 aligns across 7 bases. Sequenced here: cultured PBMCs, sampled from culture after CMV antigen stimulation. The receptor was derived from a human donor in good health (CMV status not recorded). Some clones in this sample may be carry-over from other donors' samples. Here the CDR3 DNA reads TGTGCCAGCAGAGAAGCGGGGCAGGGATACTTCGGCGGGGAGCTGTTTTTT. This sequence encodes CASREAGQGYFGGELFF.